Included here is one T cell receptor beta chain sequence, with context. This clone was observed a few times. Its cognate antigen has yet to be identified. Base qualities were left out, and no much larger clone turns up one base away. During the collection period, no immune events, such as infections, were documented for the healthy donors. To calibrate time-dependent variance in a beta-binomial model of T-cell clone differential abundance, blood repertoires from healthy donors were used as a training cohort. There were ten or so healthy donors in the training cohort, of whom 3 were female and 7 were male. Donor ages ranged from about 29 to 70 years, with an average of roughly 47 years. Obtained from a commercial supplier, whole blood was collected from each healthy donor at three time points set around two weeks apart. For immunosequencing, genomic DNA was extracted from whole blood that had not been sorted.

This specimen belongs to a study of identifying expanded T cells in peripheral blood (dated by TCRdb to about 2019). For the wider study: Technical replicates were generated by sequencing separate aliquots of the same genomic DNA pool, with four replicates compared pairwise. The study at large found these results: The binomial model flagged roughly 1.3 differentially abundant clones between technical replicates but 15 to 17 over roughly 2 weeks and 19 to 20 over about 4 weeks. Variance in clone template counts between approximately two-week samples significantly increased with total template count across all healthy donors. Across all healthy-donor time intervals, the beta-binomial model significantly lowered both the number of clones called differentially abundant and the false-positive rate. It was expected by the authors that biological variance in healthy repertoires might increase further over much longer intervals, such as months to years.

CDR1 and CDR2 are read off the germline V gene as SNHLY and FYNNEI. The CDR3 runs 13 residues from the cysteine to the phenylalanine. Only the CDR3 region is kept as DNA, spanning 39 bases read in frame from base 1. V drops 8 bases and J drops 5 bases, leaving 13 bases in between. TCRbeta CDR3 regions were profiled with the immunoSEQ Assay using bias-controlled multiplex PCR amplification of genomic DNA. Under the source paper's analysis protocol: The absolute abundance of each unique TCRbeta CDR3 region was quantified after sequences were collapsed and filtered. Differential abundance was tested with a binomial (Fisher-equivalent) model and with a beta-binomial model adding time-dependent variance fitted from healthy donors. Any clone with fewer than 5 combined templates was excluded, and a clone was called differentially abundant if its Benjamini-Hochberg FDR was below 0.01. The form v = (b*log(k)+a)^2 was used to model beta-binomial variance as a function of total template count across the two samples. Here the immuneACCESS table is served through TCRdb, limited to in-frame sequences with V and J called. Missing clones are a known gap in these copies; in checked studies unresolved V genes cover under half, and the rest lacks a known reason. That table is the source of V, J and clone size, and D and trimming were worked out from the DNA. This sample holds under 120,000 clones; more than 85% were observed only once. Jointly, the top ten make up about a sixth of the sample.

The sequenced material came from blood. The TCR was taken from a person aged 18-70 years in good health. This chain is built from TRBV2 and TRBJ1-5, with the D gene call left open. The nucleotides read TGTGCCAGCGGTTCAGGACGCGATCAGCCCCAGCATTTT. The resulting protein is CASGSGRDQPQHF. Where the CDR3 stops, the reference TRBV2 and TRBJ1-5 genes take over; the full variable domain is EPEVTQTPSHQVTQMGQEVILRCVPISNHLYFYWYRQILGQKVEFLVSFYNNEISEKSEIFDDQFSVERPDGSNFTLKIRSTKLEDSAMYFCASGSGRDQPQHFGDGTRLSIL.